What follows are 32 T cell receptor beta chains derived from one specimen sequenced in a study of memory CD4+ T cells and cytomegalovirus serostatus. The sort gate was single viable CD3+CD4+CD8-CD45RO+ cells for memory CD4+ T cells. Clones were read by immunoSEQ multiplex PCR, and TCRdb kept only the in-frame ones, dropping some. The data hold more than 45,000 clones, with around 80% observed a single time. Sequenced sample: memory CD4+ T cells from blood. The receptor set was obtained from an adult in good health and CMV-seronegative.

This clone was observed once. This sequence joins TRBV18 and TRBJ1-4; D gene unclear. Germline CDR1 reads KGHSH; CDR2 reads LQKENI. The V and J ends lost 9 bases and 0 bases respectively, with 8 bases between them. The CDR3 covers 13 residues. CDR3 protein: CASLLSTNEKLFF. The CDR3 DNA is TGTGCCAGTCTTTTGTCAACTAATGAAAAACTGTTTTTT.

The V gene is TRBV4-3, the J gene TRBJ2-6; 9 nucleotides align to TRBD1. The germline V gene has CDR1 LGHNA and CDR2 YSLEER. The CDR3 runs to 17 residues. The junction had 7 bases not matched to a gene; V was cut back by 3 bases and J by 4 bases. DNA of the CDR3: TGCGCCAGCAGCCAGCCCACAGGGGGCTCCGGGGCCAACGTCCTGACTTTC. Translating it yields CASSQPTGGSGANVLTF.

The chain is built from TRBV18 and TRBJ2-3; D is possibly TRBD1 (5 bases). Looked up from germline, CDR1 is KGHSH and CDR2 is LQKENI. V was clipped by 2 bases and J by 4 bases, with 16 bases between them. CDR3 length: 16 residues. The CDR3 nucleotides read TGTGCCAGCTCACCAGGACAACAACAATGGCCAGATACGCAGTATTTT. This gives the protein CASSPGQQQWPDTQYF.

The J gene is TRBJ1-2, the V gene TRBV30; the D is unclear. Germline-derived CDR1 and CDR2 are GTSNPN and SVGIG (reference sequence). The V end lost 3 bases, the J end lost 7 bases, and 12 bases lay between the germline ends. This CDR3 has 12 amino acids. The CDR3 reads CAWSRGDGGYTF. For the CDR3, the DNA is TGTGCCTGGAGCCGTGGGGATGGTGGCTACACCTTC.

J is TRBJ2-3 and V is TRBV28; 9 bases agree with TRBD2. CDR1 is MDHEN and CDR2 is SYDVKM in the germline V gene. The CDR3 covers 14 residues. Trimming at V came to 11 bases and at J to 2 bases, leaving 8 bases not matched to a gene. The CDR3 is CAGGAGGPTDTQYF. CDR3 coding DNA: TGTGCCGGCGGAGCGGGAGGCCCCACAGATACGCAGTATTTT.

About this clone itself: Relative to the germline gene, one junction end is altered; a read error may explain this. The chain's CDR3 is CASSRGQGPNTGELFF. The CDR3 DNA reads as TGCGCCAGCAGCCGTGGACAGGGGCCGAACACCGGGGAGCTGTTTTTT. This rearrangement joins TRBV5-4 to TRBJ2-2, with TRBD1 matching 9 bases. The V gene's germline CDR1 is SGHNT and CDR2 YYREEE (reference sequence). This CDR3 contains 16 residues. Supplemented by reference TRBV5-4 and TRBJ2-2, the full variable domain reads ETGVTQSPTHLIKTRGQQVTLRCSSQSGHNTVSWYQQALGQGPQFIFQYYREEENGRGNFPPRFSGLQFPNYSSELNVNALELDDSALYLCASSRGQGPNTGELFFGEGSRLTVL.

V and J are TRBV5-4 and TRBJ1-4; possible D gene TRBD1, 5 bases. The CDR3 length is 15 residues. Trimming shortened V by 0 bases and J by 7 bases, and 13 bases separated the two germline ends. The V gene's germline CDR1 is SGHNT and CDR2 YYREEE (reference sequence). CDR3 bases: TGTGCCAGCAGCTTGGCCGTCCAGGGCAGTGAAAAACTGTTTTTT. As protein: CASSLAVQGSEKLFF. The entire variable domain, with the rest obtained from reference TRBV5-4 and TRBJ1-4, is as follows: ETGVTQSPTHLIKTRGQQVTLRCSSQSGHNTVSWYQQALGQGPQFIFQYYREEENGRGNFPPRFSGLQFPNYSSELNVNALELDDSALYLCASSLAVQGSEKLFFGSGTQLSVL.

CDR3 coding DNA: TGCGCCAGCAGCTCAGGACAGGTTGGGACCGCAACTAATGAAAAACTGTTTTTT. Encoded protein: CASSSGQVGTATNEKLFF. V and J are TRBV5-1 and TRBJ1-4, with 7 bases aligning to TRBD1. CDR1 SGHRS and CDR2 YFSETQ come from the germline V gene. J lost 0 bases, V lost 3 bases, and 11 bases had no gene match. This CDR3 has 18 residues.

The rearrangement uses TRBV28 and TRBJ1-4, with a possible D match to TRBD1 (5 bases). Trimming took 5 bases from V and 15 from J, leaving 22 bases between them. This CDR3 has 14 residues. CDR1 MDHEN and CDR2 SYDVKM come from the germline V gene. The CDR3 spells CASSRTGGWGEVFF. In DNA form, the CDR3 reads TGTGCCAGCAGTCGGACCGGGGGGTGGGGTGAGGTGTTTTTT.

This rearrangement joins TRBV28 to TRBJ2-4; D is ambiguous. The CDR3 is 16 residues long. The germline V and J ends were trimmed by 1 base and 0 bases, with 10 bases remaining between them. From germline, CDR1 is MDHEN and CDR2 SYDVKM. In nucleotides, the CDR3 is TGTGCCAGCAGTTTATTCGGTAGCCGAGCCAAAAACATTCAGTACTTC. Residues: CASSLFGSRAKNIQYF.

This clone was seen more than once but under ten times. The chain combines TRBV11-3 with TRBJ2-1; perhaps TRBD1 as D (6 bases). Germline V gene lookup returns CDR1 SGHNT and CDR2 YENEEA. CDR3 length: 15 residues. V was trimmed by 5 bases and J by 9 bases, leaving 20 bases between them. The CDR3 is CASSPQGTGHGEQFF. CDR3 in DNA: TGTGCCAGCAGCCCACAGGGTACAGGTCACGGTGAGCAGTTCTTC.

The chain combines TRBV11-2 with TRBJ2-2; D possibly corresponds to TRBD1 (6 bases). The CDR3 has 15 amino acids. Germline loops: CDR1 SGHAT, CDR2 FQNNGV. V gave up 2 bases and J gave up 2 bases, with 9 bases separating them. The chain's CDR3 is CASSLSQGNTGELFF. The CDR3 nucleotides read TGTGCCAGCAGCTTATCACAGGGTAACACCGGGGAGCTGTTTTTT. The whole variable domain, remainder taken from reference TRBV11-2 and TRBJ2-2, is EAGVAQSPRYKIIEKRQSVAFWCNPISGHATLYWYQQILGQGPKLLIQFQNNGVVDDSQLPKDRFSAERLKGVDSTLKIQPAKLEDSAVYLCASSLSQGNTGELFFGEGSRLTVL.

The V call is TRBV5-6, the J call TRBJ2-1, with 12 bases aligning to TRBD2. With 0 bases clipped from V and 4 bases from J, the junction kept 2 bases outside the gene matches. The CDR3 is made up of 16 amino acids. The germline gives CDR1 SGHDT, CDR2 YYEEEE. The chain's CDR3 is CASSLVGLAGYNEQFF. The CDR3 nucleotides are TGTGCCAGCAGCTTGGTCGGACTAGCGGGGTACAATGAGCAGTTCTTC.

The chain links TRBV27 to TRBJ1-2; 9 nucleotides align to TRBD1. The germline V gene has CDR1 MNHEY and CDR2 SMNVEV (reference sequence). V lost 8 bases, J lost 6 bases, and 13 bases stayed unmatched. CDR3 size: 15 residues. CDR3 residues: CASRGNRGLSHGYTF. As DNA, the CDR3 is TGTGCCAGCCGGGGCAACAGGGGGCTTAGCCATGGCTACACCTTC.

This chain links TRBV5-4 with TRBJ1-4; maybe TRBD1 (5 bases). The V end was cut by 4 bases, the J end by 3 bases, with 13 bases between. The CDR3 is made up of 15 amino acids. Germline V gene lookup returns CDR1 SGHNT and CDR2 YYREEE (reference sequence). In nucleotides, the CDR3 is TGTGCCAGCAGCCGGTCCAGGGATTCTAATGAAAAACTGTTTTTT. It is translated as CASSRSRDSNEKLFF.

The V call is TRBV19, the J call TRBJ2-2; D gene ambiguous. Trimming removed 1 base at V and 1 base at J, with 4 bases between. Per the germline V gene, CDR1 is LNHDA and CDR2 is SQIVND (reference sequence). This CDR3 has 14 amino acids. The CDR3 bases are TGTGCCAGTAGTATAGGAGGGAACACCGGGGAGCTGTTTTTT. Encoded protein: CASSIGGNTGELFF. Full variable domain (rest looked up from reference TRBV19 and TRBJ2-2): DGGITQSPKYLFRKEGQNVTLSCEQNLNHDAMYWYRQDPGQGLRLIYYSQIVNDFQKGDIAEGYSVSREKKESFPLTVTSAQKNPTAFYLCASSIGGNTGELFFGEGSRLTVL.

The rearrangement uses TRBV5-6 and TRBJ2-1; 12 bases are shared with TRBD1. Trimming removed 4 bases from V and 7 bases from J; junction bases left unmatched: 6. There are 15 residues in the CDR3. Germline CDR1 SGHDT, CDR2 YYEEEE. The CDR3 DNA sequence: TGTGCCAGCAGCGTGCCGGGACAGGGGGCTAATGAGCAGTTCTTC. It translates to CASSVPGQGANEQFF. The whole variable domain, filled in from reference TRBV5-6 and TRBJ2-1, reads DAGVTQSPTHLIKTRGQQVTLRCSPKSGHDTVSWYQQALGQGPQFIFQYYEEEERQRGNFPDRFSGHQFPNYSSELNVNALLLGDSALYLCASSVPGQGANEQFFGPGTRLTVL.

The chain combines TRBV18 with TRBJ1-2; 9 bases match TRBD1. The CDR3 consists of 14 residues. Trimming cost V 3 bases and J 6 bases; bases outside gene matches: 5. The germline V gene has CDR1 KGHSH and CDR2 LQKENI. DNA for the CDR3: TGTGCCAGCTCACCTCGAACAGGGGGCAATGGCTACACCTTC. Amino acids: CASSPRTGGNGYTF.

The CDR3 nucleotides are TGTGCCAGCAGTTCGGCCGGAAACATTCAGTACTTC. Translated: CASSSAGNIQYF. The rearrangement links TRBV27 to TRBJ2-4; D is unresolved. The CDR3 has 12 amino acids. Trimming cost V 4 bases and J 6 bases, with 7 bases left between them. Germline V lookup: CDR1 MNHEY, CDR2 SMNVEV (reference sequence).

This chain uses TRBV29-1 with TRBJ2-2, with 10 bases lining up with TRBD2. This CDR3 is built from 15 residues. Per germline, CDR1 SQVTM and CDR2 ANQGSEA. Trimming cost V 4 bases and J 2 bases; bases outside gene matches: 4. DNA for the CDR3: TGCAGCGTTGTTCTAGCGGGGGCCAACACCGGGGAGCTGTTTTTT. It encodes CSVVLAGANTGELFF.

CDR3 in DNA: TGTGCCAGCAGCCCTAGTAACGAACTAGCGCCTAGCACAGATACGCAGTATTTT. It codes for CASSPSNELAPSTDTQYF. This sequence joins TRBV7-6 and TRBJ2-3; 7 bases line up with TRBD2. Looked up from germline, CDR1 is SGHVS and CDR2 is FNYEAQ. With 5 bases clipped from V and 0 bases from J, the junction kept 14 bases outside the gene matches. The CDR3 loop spans 18 amino acids.

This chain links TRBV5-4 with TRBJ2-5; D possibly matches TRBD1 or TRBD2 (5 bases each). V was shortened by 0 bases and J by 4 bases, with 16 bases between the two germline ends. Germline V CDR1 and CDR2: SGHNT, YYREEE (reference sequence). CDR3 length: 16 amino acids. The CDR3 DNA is TGTGCCAGCAGCTTGGATTCGTTCCAGGGAGCAGAGACCCAGTACTTC. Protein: CASSLDSFQGAETQYF.

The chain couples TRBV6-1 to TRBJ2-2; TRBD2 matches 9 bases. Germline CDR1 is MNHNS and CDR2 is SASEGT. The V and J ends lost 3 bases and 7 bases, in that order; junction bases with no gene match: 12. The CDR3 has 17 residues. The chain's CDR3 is CASSDRSGTSYRGELFF. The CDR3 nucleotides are TGTGCCAGCAGTGACCGGTCCGGGACTAGCTACCGCGGGGAGCTGTTTTTT.

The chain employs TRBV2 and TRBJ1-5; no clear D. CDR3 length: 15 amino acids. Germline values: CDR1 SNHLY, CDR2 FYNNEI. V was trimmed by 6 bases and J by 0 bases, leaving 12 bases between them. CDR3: CASRRRESSNQPQHF. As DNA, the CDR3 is TGTGCCAGCAGACGACGGGAATCTAGCAATCAGCCCCAGCATTTT.

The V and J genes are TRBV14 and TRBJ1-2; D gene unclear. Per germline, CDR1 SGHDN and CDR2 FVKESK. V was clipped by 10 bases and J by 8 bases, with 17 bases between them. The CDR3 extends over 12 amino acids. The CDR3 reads CATSGSGGGYTF. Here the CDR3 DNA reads TGTGCCACCTCGGGGTCCGGAGGAGGCTACACCTTC.

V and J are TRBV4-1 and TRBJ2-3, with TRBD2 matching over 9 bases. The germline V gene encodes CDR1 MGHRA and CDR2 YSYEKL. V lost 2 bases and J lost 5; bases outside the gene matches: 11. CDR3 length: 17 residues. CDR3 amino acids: CASSQSRGVAGEDTQYF. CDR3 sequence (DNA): TGCGCCAGCAGCCAAAGCCGGGGGGTAGCGGGAGAAGATACGCAGTATTTT.

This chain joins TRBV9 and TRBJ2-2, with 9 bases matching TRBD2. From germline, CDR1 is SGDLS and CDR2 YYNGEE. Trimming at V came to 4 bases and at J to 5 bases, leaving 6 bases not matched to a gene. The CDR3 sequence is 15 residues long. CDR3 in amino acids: CASSNSGRHTGELFF. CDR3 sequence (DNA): TGTGCCAGCAGCAATAGCGGGAGACATACCGGGGAGCTGTTTTTT. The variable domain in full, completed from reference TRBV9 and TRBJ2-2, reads DSGVTQTPKHLITATGQRVTLRCSPRSGDLSVYWYQQSLDQGLQFLIQYYNGEERAKGNILERFSAQQFPDLHSELNLSSLELGDSALYFCASSNSGRHTGELFFGEGSRLTVL.

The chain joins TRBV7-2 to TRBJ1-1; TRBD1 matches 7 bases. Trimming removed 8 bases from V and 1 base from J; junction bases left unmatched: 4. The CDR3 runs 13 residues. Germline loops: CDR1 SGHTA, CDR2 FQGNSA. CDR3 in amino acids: CASYDRENTEAFF. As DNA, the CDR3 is TGTGCCAGCTATGACAGGGAGAACACTGAAGCTTTCTTT.

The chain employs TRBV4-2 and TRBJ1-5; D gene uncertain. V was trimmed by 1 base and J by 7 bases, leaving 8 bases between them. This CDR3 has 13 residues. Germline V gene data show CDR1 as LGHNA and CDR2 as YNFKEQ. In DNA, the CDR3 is TGTGCCAGCAGCCAAGGTGTTAAGCAGCCCCAGCATTTT. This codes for CASSQGVKQPQHF.

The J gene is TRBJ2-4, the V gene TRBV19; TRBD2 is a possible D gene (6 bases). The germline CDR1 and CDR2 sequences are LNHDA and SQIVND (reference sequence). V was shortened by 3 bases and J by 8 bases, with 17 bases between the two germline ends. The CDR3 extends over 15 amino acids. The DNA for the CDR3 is TGTGCCAGTAGTATCGGCTTGTTCGCGGGGCACATTCAGTACTTC. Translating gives CASSIGLFAGHIQYF.

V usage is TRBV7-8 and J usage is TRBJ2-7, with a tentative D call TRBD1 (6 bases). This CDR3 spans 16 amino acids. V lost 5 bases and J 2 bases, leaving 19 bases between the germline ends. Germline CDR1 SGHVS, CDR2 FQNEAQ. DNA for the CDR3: TGTGCCAGCAGCCTACCCTCGTACAGGGAACCCTACGAGCAGTACTTC. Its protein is CASSLPSYREPYEQYF.

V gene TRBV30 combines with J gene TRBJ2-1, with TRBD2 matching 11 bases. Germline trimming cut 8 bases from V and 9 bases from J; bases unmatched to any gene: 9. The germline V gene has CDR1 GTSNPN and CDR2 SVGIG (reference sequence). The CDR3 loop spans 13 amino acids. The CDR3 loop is CATSGTSGLEQFF. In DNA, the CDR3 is TGTGCCACCTCCGGGACTAGCGGTCTTGAGCAGTTCTTC.